This is a list of T cell receptor beta chains from one sample in a study of blood T cell repertoires in COVID-19. Here immunoSEQ multiplex PCR was the method, and the copy in TCRdb shows in-frame clones only, minus some. The sample shows about 170,000 clones, approximately 91% of them seen only once. The sequencing sample was made of peripheral blood. The receptors here all came from a man aged 45 to 65 with acute or convalescent COVID-19. CDR3s include the opening cysteine and the closing phenylalanine or tryptophan. The D gene is left open where the match is weak. The size of a clone is reported for some rows only, either as once, few or many, or as a class for expanded clones.

.	TRBD2	TRBV11-2	TRBJ2-3	CASSSSRLAGVSDTQYF	TGTGCCAGCAGCTCAAGCCGACTAGCGGGAGTCAGCGATACGCAGTATTTT
.	TRBD2	TRBV7-2	TRBJ2-7	CASSPAGTSDYEQYF	TGTGCCAGCAGCCCCGCCGGGACTAGCGATTACGAGCAGTACTTC
.	TRBD2	TRBV24-1	TRBJ2-1	CATGGTGGHYNEQFF	TGTGCCACGGGGGGTACGGGAGGCCACTACAATGAGCAGTTCTTC
.	.	TRBV7-3	TRBJ2-2	CASSLGPSNTGELFF	TGTGCCAGCAGCTTAGGCCCCTCGAACACCGGGGAGCTGTTTTTT
.	.	TRBV19	TRBJ2-5	CASSFRQGGETQYF	TGTGCCAGTAGTTTCCGACAGGGAGGAGAGACCCAGTACTTC
.	.	TRBV6-5	TRBJ2-2	CASSYSGASNTGELFF	TGTGCCAGCAGTTACTCAGGGGCGTCGAACACCGGGGAGCTGTTTTTT
.	TRBD2	TRBV4-1	TRBJ2-7	CASSQAVGLAGGPKNEQYF	TGCGCCAGCAGCCAAGCCGTCGGACTAGCGGGAGGGCCCAAGAACGAGCAGTACTTC
.	.	TRBV5-6	TRBJ2-7	CASSLSLRTDSYEQYF	TGTGCCAGCAGCTTGTCTCTAAGGACTGACTCCTACGAGCAGTACTTC
.	TRBD2	TRBV5-1	TRBJ2-3	CASSWGTSGRTDTQYF	TGCGCCAGCAGCTGGGGGACTAGCGGGAGGACAGATACGCAGTATTTT
.	TRBD1	TRBV7-9	TRBJ2-2	CASSPRTGNTGELFF	TGTGCCAGCAGCCCTAGGACAGGGAACACCGGGGAGCTGTTTTTT
.	.	TRBV3-1/TRBV3-2	TRBJ2-1	CASSHTGTLLNNEQFF	TGTGCCAGCAGCCATACCGGGACTCTACTAAACAATGAGCAGTTCTTC
.	.	TRBV28	TRBJ1-1	CASSLAVNGDTEAFF	TGTGCCAGCAGCCTGGCGGTTAACGGGGACACTGAAGCTTTCTTT
.	TRBD1	TRBV10-3	TRBJ1-6	CAIGQGNSPLHF	TGTGCCATCGGACAGGGCAATTCACCCCTCCACTTT
.	.	TRBV29-1	TRBJ1-1	CSVEGAGEAFF	TGCAGCGTTGAGGGGGCGGGTGAAGCTTTCTTT
.	TRBD1	TRBV28	TRBJ1-4	CASSPETGVKEEKLFF	TGTGCCAGCAGTCCTGAGACAGGGGTGAAGGAGGAAAAACTGTTTTTT
.	TRBD1	TRBV27	TRBJ2-2	CATRSGTANTGELFF	TGTGCCACCCGATCCGGGACAGCGAACACCGGGGAGCTGTTTTTT
.	.	TRBV27	TRBJ2-5	CASSPDLTRRKETQYF	TGTGCCAGCAGTCCCGACCTGACTAGACGAAAAGAGACCCAGTACTTC
once	.	TRBV3-1/TRBV3-2	TRBJ1-5	CASSPYLDKDQPQHF	TGTGCCAGCAGCCCCTACCTCGACAAGGATCAGCCCCAGCATTTT
few	TRBD1	TRBV5-6	TRBJ1-5	CASSLGQGRNQPQHF	TGTGCCAGCAGCTTGGGACAGGGGAGGAATCAGCCCCAGCATTTT
.	TRBD1	TRBV6-6	TRBJ2-7	CASSNRGYEQYF	TGTGCCAGCAGTAACAGGGGTTACGAGCAGTACTTC
.	.	TRBV24-1	TRBJ2-2	CATSVGVTGELFF	TGTGCCACCAGTGTAGGGGTTACCGGGGAGCTGTTTTTT
.	.	TRBV7-2	TRBJ1-5	CASSLNLWGGLGSNQPQHF	TGTGCCAGCAGCTTAAATTTATGGGGGGGGCTTGGGAGCAATCAGCCCCAGCATTTT
once	.	TRBV14	TRBJ2-7	CASRGLTDYEQYF	TGTGCCAGCAGGGGACTGACAGACTACGAGCAGTACTTC
.	TRBD1	TRBV5-4	TRBJ1-1	CASSFSLGTDTEAFF	TGTGCCAGCAGCTTTTCCCTTGGGACAGACACTGAAGCTTTCTTT
.	.	TRBV14	TRBJ1-1	CASSHQTWGGRTEAFF	TGTGCCAGCAGCCACCAGACCTGGGGGGGGCGGACTGAAGCTTTCTTT
.	.	TRBV7-2	TRBJ2-6	CASSLGSRSSGANVLTF	TGTGCCAGCAGCTTAGGGTCCCGGAGCTCTGGGGCCAACGTCCTGACTTTC
.	.	TRBV27	TRBJ1-3	CASSLNGGNTIYF	TGTGCCAGCAGTTTGAACGGTGGAAACACCATATATTTT
.	TRBD1	TRBV3-1/TRBV3-2	TRBJ1-2	CASSLSTGVYGYTF	TGTGCCAGCAGCCTGTCTACAGGGGTCTATGGCTACACCTTC
.	.	TRBV15	TRBJ2-1	CATSRHLDSNEQFF	TGTGCCACCAGCAGACACCTCGACAGCAATGAGCAGTTCTTC
.	TRBD1	TRBV3-1/TRBV3-2	TRBJ1-2	CASSLDRGRNGYTF	TGTGCCAGCAGTCTGGACAGGGGGCGTAATGGCTACACCTTC
.	TRBD1	TRBV7-2	TRBJ1-4	CASSSDRGNEKLFF	TGTGCCAGCAGCTCAGACAGGGGCAATGAAAAACTGTTTTTT
.	.	TRBV30	TRBJ1-6	CAWSRGSGSPLHF	TGTGCCTGGAGCCGTGGGTCAGGTTCACCCCTCCACTTT
.	TRBD1	TRBV10-3	TRBJ1-1	CAIRGAGGRTEAFF	TGTGCCATCAGGGGGGCAGGGGGTCGGACTGAAGCTTTCTTT
.	TRBD2	TRBV5-1	TRBJ2-1	CASSKGLAGYNEQFF	TGCGCCAGCAGCAAAGGACTAGCGGGGTACAATGAGCAGTTCTTC
.	TRBD2	TRBV27	TRBJ2-1	CASSPGGAGVNEQFF	TGTGCCAGCAGTCCCGGGGGTGCGGGGGTCAATGAGCAGTTCTTC
.	.	TRBV6-1	TRBJ1-2	CASSHSGTVNYGYTF	TGTGCCAGCAGTCATTCCGGGACTGTGAACTATGGCTACACCTTC
.	.	TRBV3-1/TRBV3-2	TRBJ1-6	CASSIRAVPGSPLHF	TGTGCCAGCAGCATACGTGCGGTTCCCGGATCACCCCTCCACTTT
.	.	TRBV30	TRBJ1-5	CAWSRSPSGPQHF	TGTGCCTGGAGTCGCAGCCCTTCAGGGCCCCAGCATTTT
.	TRBD1	TRBV29-1	TRBJ2-5	CSVDPGGRETQYF	TGCAGCGTTGACCCAGGGGGCAGAGAGACCCAGTACTTC
.	.	TRBV27	TRBJ2-6	CASSRTGTGANVLTF	TGTGCCAGCAGTCGGACGGGGACTGGGGCCAACGTCCTGACTTTC
.	.	TRBV7-2	TRBJ1-5	CASSLQGGNQPQHF	TGTGCCAGCAGCTTACAGGGTGGCAATCAGCCCCAGCATTTT
.	.	TRBV28	TRBJ1-4	CASTQARGGNEKLFF	TGTGCCAGCACTCAAGCTCGAGGGGGTAATGAAAAACTGTTTTTT
.	TRBD1	TRBV20-1	TRBJ1-5	CSASGRGRNQPQHF	TGCAGTGCTAGTGGCAGGGGGCGAAATCAGCCCCAGCATTTT
.	TRBD1	TRBV10-1	TRBJ2-2	CASGTGYRGRNPGELFF	TGCGCCAGCGGGACAGGGTATCGCGGGCGGAATCCGGGAGAGCTGTTTTTT